One sample yielded the 4 T cell receptor beta chains listed below, sequenced in a study of shared clonotypes between healthy human individuals. Produced via immunoSEQ multiplex PCR; TCRdb's table is partial and in-frame only. Here the sample spans more than 2,000,000 clones, over 85% being singletons. The specimen was naive CD4+ T cells sorted from blood. Subset of the sample: CD45RA+ positively selected. These receptors originate from a man aged 18 to 30 in good health.

V usage is TRBV19 and J usage is TRBJ1-2, with 8 bases fitting TRBD1. The CDR3 has 15 residues. Germline loops: CDR1 LNHDA, CDR2 SQIVND (reference sequence). The junction had 9 bases not matched to a gene; V was cut back by 4 bases and J by 5 bases. The CDR3 protein is CASSRSTGAIYGYTF. The CDR3 DNA sequence: TGTGCCAGTAGTAGATCGACAGGGGCGATATATGGCTACACCTTC.

This clone was observed a few times. The rearrangement links TRBV18 to TRBJ1-6; tentative D call: TRBD1 (5 bases). This CDR3 spans 17 amino acids. The germline CDR1 and CDR2 sequences are KGHSH and LQKENI. V was cut by 0 bases and J by 5 bases, with 14 bases left in between. CDR3 DNA: TGTGCCAGCTCACCACCCGGGGCGAGGGGCGATAATTCACCCCTCCACTTT. Amino acids: CASSPPGARGDNSPLHF. Full variable domain (remainder filled in from reference TRBV18 and TRBJ1-6): NAGVMQNPRHLVRRRGQEARLRCSPMKGHSHVYWYRQLPEEGLKFMVYLQKENIIDESGMPKERFSAEFPKEGPSILRIQQVVRGDSAAYFCASSPPGARGDNSPLHFGNGTRLTVT.

The chain has TRBV7-2 and TRBJ2-3, with 10 nucleotides matching TRBD2. The CDR3 covers 15 residues. The V gene's germline CDR1 is SGHTA and CDR2 FQGNSA. The junction had 6 bases not matched to a gene; V was cut back by 1 base and J by 8 bases. The CDR3: CASSLEAGGPGTQYF. The CDR3 DNA reads TGTGCCAGCAGCTTAGAAGCGGGAGGGCCAGGTACGCAGTATTTT. The complete variable domain, with remaining parts taken from reference TRBV7-2 and TRBJ2-3, reads GAGVSQSPSNKVTEKGKDVELRCDPISGHTALYWYRQSLGQGLEFLIYFQGNSAPDKSGLPSDRFSAERTGGSVSTLTIQRTQQEDSAVYLCASSLEAGGPGTQYFGPGTRLTVL.

This sequence joins TRBV28 and TRBJ2-7; a weak D match, TRBD1 (5 bases). The CDR3 runs to 16 residues. Germline V CDR1 and CDR2: MDHEN, SYDVKM. V dropped 7 bases and J dropped 5 bases, with 24 bases sitting between them. CDR3 in amino acids: CASTPPLGAGSDEQYF. The CDR3 region has the DNA TGTGCCAGCACCCCACCCCTTGGGGCAGGTTCCGACGAGCAGTACTTC.